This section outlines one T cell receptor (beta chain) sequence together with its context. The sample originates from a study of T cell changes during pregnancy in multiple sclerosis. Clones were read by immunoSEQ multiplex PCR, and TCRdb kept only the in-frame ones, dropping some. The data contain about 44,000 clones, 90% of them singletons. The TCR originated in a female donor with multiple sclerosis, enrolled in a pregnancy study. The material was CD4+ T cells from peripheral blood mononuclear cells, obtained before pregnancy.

The CDR3 loop is CASSITGGLTDTQYF. DNA of the CDR3: TGTGCCAGCAGTATAACAGGGGGACTCACAGATACGCAGTATTTT. The genes are TRBV28 and TRBJ2-3; TRBD1 agrees at 8 bases. V shed 5 bases, J shed 2 bases, and the junction held 6 bases outside the gene matches. Germline V gene lookup returns CDR1 MDHEN and CDR2 SYDVKM. This CDR3 has 15 residues.